The 16 T cell receptor beta chains listed next were all sequenced from one sample in a study of blood T cell repertoires in COVID-19. The assay was immunoSEQ multiplex PCR, and TCRdb's table has in-frame clones only and misses some. Of just over 80,000 clones detected, approximately 90% appear once; the ten largest clones hold roughly 1%. Sequencing used PBMCs or T cells enriched from blood (not recorded which). These TCRs come from a woman aged 50 to 60 with acute COVID-19.

The rearrangement links TRBV28 to TRBJ2-2; TRBD2 aligns across 10 bases. Germline V gene lookup returns CDR1 MDHEN and CDR2 SYDVKM. V lost 3 bases, J lost 6 bases, and 7 bases stayed unmatched. The CDR3 is made up of 16 amino acids. The CDR3 nucleotides read TGTGCCAGCAGTTTCCCGGGACTAGCGTTTTCCGGGGAGCTGTTTTTT. Amino acid sequence: CASSFPGLAFSGELFF.

The chain recombines TRBV24-1 with TRBJ2-7; 8 bases agree with TRBD1. Germline lookup yields CDR1 KGHDR and CDR2 SFDVKD. The CDR3 runs to 16 residues. Trimming cost V 3 bases and J 2 bases; bases outside gene matches: 8. CDR3 in amino acids: CATSDTRDRSPYEQYF. The CDR3 nucleotides read TGTGCCACCAGTGATACCCGGGACAGGTCTCCCTACGAGCAGTACTTC.

The gene calls are TRBV18 and TRBJ1-6; 7 positions agree with TRBD1. The CDR3 length is 15 residues. Losses at the gene ends were 3 bases for V and 8 bases for J; bases not matched to a gene: 7. Per the germline V gene, CDR1 is KGHSH and CDR2 is LQKENI. CDR3 DNA: TGTGCCAGCTCACCCGGGACAGTAAAATATTCACCCCTCCACTTT. Translating it yields CASSPGTVKYSPLHF.

This clone came up a few times. The chain uses TRBV6-5 and TRBJ2-7, with a weak D call TRBD2 (6 bases). The germline V gene encodes CDR1 MNHEY and CDR2 SVGAGI. CDR3 length equals 15 residues. V was clipped by 6 bases and J by 5 bases, with 20 bases between them. CDR3 in amino acids: CASSRSGEGRNEQYF. For the CDR3, the DNA is TGTGCCAGCAGCCGGTCGGGAGAAGGACGGAACGAGCAGTACTTC.

The chain carries TRBV14 and TRBJ2-1; D is perhaps TRBD1 (5 bases). This CDR3 region has 17 residues. V was clipped by 3 bases and J by 0 bases, with 15 bases between them. Germline V gene sequence: CDR1 SGHDN, CDR2 FVKESK. The CDR3 nucleotides are TGTGCCAGCAGCCACTTAATCGGAAGGGGCTCCTACAATGAGCAGTTCTTC. Translated, it gives CASSHLIGRGSYNEQFF.

The chain combines TRBV6-1 with TRBJ1-5, with 10 nucleotides matching TRBD1. V lost 2 bases and J lost 2; bases outside the gene matches: 3. Germline V gene sequence: CDR1 MNHNS, CDR2 SASEGT. The CDR3 runs 16 residues. The CDR3 DNA follows: TGTGCCAGCAGTGAATTAGGGACAGGGGGCAATCAGCCCCAGCATTTT. Translated: CASSELGTGGNQPQHF.

This clone has a single count. J is TRBJ1-2 and V is TRBV5-6; 7 bases match TRBD1. The CDR3 is 14 residues long. With 0 bases clipped from V and 8 bases from J, the junction kept 7 bases outside the gene matches. Germline V gives CDR1 SGHDT, CDR2 YYEEEE. The CDR3 region is CASSLEGAGRGYTF. The CDR3 nucleotides read TGTGCCAGCAGCTTGGAGGGGGCCGGGCGAGGCTACACCTTC.

The chain recombines TRBV10-2 with TRBJ1-5; unclear D gene. Germline CDR1 and CDR2: WSHSY and SAAADI. The V end lost 2 bases, the J end lost 0 bases, and 8 bases lay between the germline ends. This CDR3 has 15 residues. CDR3 nucleotides: TGCGCCAGCAGTGAGGGCGGCTATAGCAATCAGCCCCAGCATTTT. This encodes CASSEGGYSNQPQHF.

This clone occurred a few times. V is TRBV18 and J is TRBJ1-3; D unresolved. Germline lookup yields CDR1 KGHSH and CDR2 LQKENI. V was trimmed by 5 bases and J by 0 bases, leaving 14 bases between them. CDR3 size: 16 residues. CDR3 amino acids: CASSESGANSGNTIYF. Written as DNA, the CDR3 is TGTGCCAGCTCAGAGAGCGGCGCAAACTCTGGAAACACCATATATTTT.

The chain links TRBV7-2 to TRBJ2-1; TRBD2 aligns across 10 bases. Unmatched junction bases numbered 1, after V lost 6 bases and J lost 8 bases. Germline CDR1 and CDR2: SGHTA and FQGNSA. The CDR3 spans 12 residues. The CDR3 nucleotides read TGTGCCAGCAGGCTAGCGGGAGATGAGCAGTTCTTC. Protein: CASRLAGDEQFF.

CDR3 sequence: CASSPGTSGRGIVETQYF. The DNA of the CDR3 is TGTGCCAGCAGCCCCGGGACTAGCGGGAGGGGGATTGTGGAGACCCAGTACTTC. The rearrangement links TRBV5-4 to TRBJ2-5; 16 nucleotides agree with TRBD2. J lost 5 bases, V lost 4 bases, and 11 bases had no gene match. Germline CDR1 SGHNT, CDR2 YYREEE (reference sequence). This CDR3 has 18 residues.

V is TRBV29-1 and J is TRBJ2-1; unclear D gene. The V end was cut by 4 bases, the J end by 0 bases, with 7 bases between. The germline V gene has CDR1 SQVTM and CDR2 ANQGSEA. The CDR3 consists of 13 residues. CDR3 loop: CSVAPYSYNEQFF. In nucleotides, the CDR3 is TGCAGCGTTGCCCCCTACTCCTACAATGAGCAGTTCTTC.

The genes are TRBV24-1 and TRBJ1-5; tentatively, D is TRBD1 (6 bases). V was clipped by 4 bases and J by 2 bases, with 11 bases between them. Germline-derived CDR1 and CDR2 are KGHDR and SFDVKD. This CDR3 has 15 residues. The CDR3 spells CATSDHSGGNQPQHF. CDR3 DNA: TGTGCCACCAGTGACCATTCAGGGGGCAATCAGCCCCAGCATTTT.

This clone was seen a single time. This chain links TRBV21-1 with TRBJ2-2; no check of the table's D call, TRBD1, against the DNA was made. TRBV21-1 is shown as a pseudogene. This CDR3 comprises 16 residues. The CDR3 region has the DNA TGTGCCAGCAGCAAAGAGGACAGGGGGCTGAGCGGGGAGCTGTTTTTT. It is translated as CASSKEDRGLSGELFF.

The chain has TRBV12-3 or TRBV12-4 and TRBJ1-1; D remains ambiguous. The CDR3 sequence is 13 residues long. Deletions cut 2 bases from V and 1 base from J, with 5 bases between. CDR3 sequence (DNA): TGTGCCAGCAGTTTATCAGGGAACACTGAAGCTTTCTTT. Its translation: CASSLSGNTEAFF.

The V call is TRBV5-6, the J call TRBJ2-3, with D hard to call. Deletions cut 0 bases from V and 0 bases from J, with 11 bases between. Per the germline V gene, CDR1 is SGHDT and CDR2 is YYEEEE. This CDR3 is built from 16 residues. CDR3 sequence: CASSLATEPSTDTQYF. CDR3 DNA sequence: TGTGCCAGCAGCTTGGCTACTGAGCCAAGCACAGATACGCAGTATTTT.